The 14 T cell receptor beta chains below all came from one sample that was sequenced in a study of blood T cells in healthy people across ages (dated by TCRdb to between 2014 and 2017). The library was obtained by 5' RACE. Sequencing relied on an Illumina HiSeq 2500. A second roughly 6 to 11 cycle PCR used a sample-barcoded 5' primer and a J-beta primer mix. The public reads were quality trimmed at Q25 with fastp and then assembled into clones with MiXCR by TCRdb, keeping productive beta chains. Rows are unified per CDR3 protein, each entry keeping the most common DNA and genes. Counted in this sample were about 1.1 million distinct CDR3 sequences; less than 45% of them appeared once. The leading ten clones occupy under 15% of the sample. Sequenced sample: blood. All receptors come from a man between 18 and 35 years old in good health.

This chain connects TRBV6-1 to TRBJ2-4; the D gene is possibly TRBD1 (5 bases). Trimming stripped 5 bases from V and 1 base from J, with 12 bases between. This CDR3 is built from 15 residues. Germline CDR1 reads MNHNS; CDR2 reads SASEGT. The CDR3 DNA follows: TGTGCCAGCAGTCCAGAGACAGTCGCCAAAAACATTCAGTACTTC. This translates into CASSPETVAKNIQYF.

This clonotype was counted only a few times. The CDR3 bases are TGCAGTCCCGATTACGCCTCCTACAATGAGCAGTTCTTC. As protein: CSPDYASYNEQFF. This chain uses TRBV20-1 with TRBJ2-1; D is undetermined. With 8 bases removed from V and 0 bases from J, the gap between germline ends came to 11 bases. The CDR3 loop spans 13 amino acids. Looked up from germline, CDR1 is DFQATT and CDR2 is SNEGSKA (reference sequence).

The V gene is TRBV20-1, the J gene TRBJ2-5; 10 bases match TRBD2. V shed 3 bases, J shed 4 bases, and the junction held 5 bases outside the gene matches. Germline V lookup: CDR1 DFQATT, CDR2 SNEGSKA (reference sequence). The CDR3 spans 14 residues. This CDR3 is CSASEREGRETQYF. CDR3 nucleotide sequence: TGCAGTGCTAGTGAGCGGGAGGGTCGAGAGACCCAGTACTTC.

This rearrangement joins TRBV7-9 to TRBJ2-2; no firm D call. The CDR3 runs to 13 residues. CDR1 SEHNR and CDR2 FQNEAQ come from the germline V gene (reference sequence). The ends were cut back, 3 bases at V and 1 base at J, with 3 bases in the middle. Written as DNA, the CDR3 is TGTGCCAGCAGCTTCAAGAACACCGGGGAGCTGTTTTTT. It encodes CASSFKNTGELFF.

This clonotype was seen repeatedly, ten times or more. The chain uses TRBV6-6 and TRBJ1-2; no firm D call. The V gene lost 0 bases and the J gene lost 1 base, with 9 bases spanning the gap. The germline V gene encodes CDR1 MNHNY and CDR2 SVGAGI (reference sequence). The length of the CDR3 is 15 residues. In DNA, the CDR3 is TGTGCCAGCAGTTACTCGAGTTCGGTTAACTATGGCTACACCTTC. The encoded protein is CASSYSSSVNYGYTF.

The chain is built from TRBV27 and TRBJ1-5; a weak D match, TRBD1 (5 bases). The V gene's germline CDR1 is MNHEY and CDR2 SMNVEV (reference sequence). The CDR3 loop spans 13 amino acids. The V and J ends lost 5 bases and 4 bases respectively, with 9 bases between them. The CDR3 is CASSVGANQPQHF. The CDR3, as DNA: TGTGCCAGCAGTGTCGGGGCGAATCAGCCCCAGCATTTT.

The chain has TRBV4-1 and TRBJ2-1, with 8 bases matching TRBD2. The end of the DNA aligns better with TRBJ2-7, so the J call may be wrong. Germline V CDR1 and CDR2: MGHRA, YSYEKL. CDR3 size: 17 residues. Written as DNA, the CDR3 is TGCGCCAGCAGCCAAGACGGAACGGGGGGGCCTAGCAATGAGCAGTACTTC. It specifies CASSQDGTGGPSNEQYF.

The CDR3 DNA reads as TGTGCCAGCAGCTTCAGACTAGCGGGGAACACAGATACGCAGTATTTT. Encoded protein: CASSFRLAGNTDTQYF. The chain links TRBV7-2 to TRBJ2-3, with 11 bases aligning to TRBD2. This CDR3 has 16 amino acids. The germline CDR1 and CDR2 sequences are SGHTA and FQGNSA. Unmatched junction bases numbered 4, after V lost 3 bases and J lost 2 bases.

The chain couples TRBV5-4 to TRBJ2-5; tentatively, D is TRBD2 (5 bases). The CDR3 spans 11 residues. Trimming stripped 10 bases from V and 11 bases from J, with 18 bases between. Germline V CDR1 and CDR2: SGHNT, YYREEE (reference sequence). The CDR3 sequence is CAAQGLDEQYF. CDR3 coding DNA: TGTGCCGCCCAAGGACTGGATGAGCAGTACTTC.

Written as DNA, the CDR3 is TGCGCCAGCAGCCAACGACAGGGGGCGGGGGAGGGTACTGAAGCTTTCTTT. The encoded protein is CASSQRQGAGEGTEAFF. The chain joins TRBV4-3 to TRBJ1-1; 10 bases line up with TRBD1. The CDR3 sequence is 17 residues long. After removal of 2 bases from V and 5 bases from J, the junction contained 11 bases not matched to a gene. Germline values: CDR1 LGHNA, CDR2 YSLEER.

About this clonotype itself: Its ends do not fully match the called genes, so a read error is possible. The chain combines TRBV24-1 with TRBJ1-1; D not resolved. Germline V CDR1 and CDR2: KGHDR, SFDVKD. The CDR3 is 15 amino acids. The CDR3 nucleotides are TGTGCCACCAGTGATTCCGAGCAGGCCAACACTGTAGCTTTCTTT. This translates into CATSDSEQANTVAFF.

A few counts support this clonotype. As DNA, the CDR3 is TGTGCCAGCAGTGTGGCAGGGGGTCAAGTTGGCTACACCTTC. Its translation is CASSVAGGQVGYTF. The V call is TRBV12-3 or TRBV12-4, the J call TRBJ1-2; 7 nucleotides agree with TRBD1. This CDR3 is 14 amino acids long. After removal of 5 bases from V and 7 bases from J, the junction contained 10 bases not matched to a gene.

V is TRBV4-2 and J is TRBJ1-1; the match to TRBD1 covers 10 bases. Unmatched junction bases numbered 11, after V lost 4 bases and J lost 6 bases. Per the germline V gene, CDR1 is LGHNA and CDR2 is YNFKEQ. This CDR3 has 16 residues. For the CDR3, the DNA is TGTGCCAGCAGCCGAACCTCGGGACAGGGGAGCGCTGAAGCTTTCTTT. This codes for CASSRTSGQGSAEAFF.

The chain links TRBV5-5 to TRBJ1-6, with D perhaps matching TRBD1 (6 bases). This CDR3 comprises 15 residues. The germline gives CDR1 SGHKS, CDR2 YYEKEE (reference sequence). V lost 5 bases to trimming and J lost 0 bases, with 9 bases between them. The CDR3 DNA follows: TGTGCCAGCAGAGGGGGTACCTCCTATAATTCACCCCTCCACTTT. Protein sequence: CASRGGTSYNSPLHF.